The clone carrying this T cell receptor beta chain was recorded many times. No antigen is known for it. Data came from immunoSEQ multiplex PCR; TCRdb stores just in-frame clones and leaves some out. This sample carries more than 9,500 clones, none of them present only once. The data originate from a study of T cells after posttransplantation cyclophosphamide. Points from the study as a whole: After PTCy, TRB diversity resembled that of CNI/methotrexate controls. Later post-transplant blood repertoires were often dominated by donor CD8+ memory clones. TRB overlap between skin or GI tissue T cells and blood was limited.

Peripheral blood was collected from the related graft donor on the marrow donation day. This TCR was recovered from a woman aged 40 to 55 in good health, CMV-negative, and a related stem cell transplant donor. Sequencing input: PBMCs.

The CDR3 bases are TGTGCCAGCAGCTTAGCGAACAGGGTGAATGAAAAACTGTTTTTT. Its translation: CASSLANRVNEKLFF. V gene TRBV7-2 combines with J gene TRBJ1-4, with TRBD1 as a possible D gene (6 bases). From germline, CDR1 is SGHTA and CDR2 FQGNSA. The V end lost 0 bases, the J end lost 5 bases, and 10 bases lay between the germline ends. This CDR3 has 15 amino acids.